The T cell receptor beta chain described here comes from a study of graft-versus-host responses after intestinal transplantation. Across the study: Each patient got anti-thymocyte globulin induction, then tacrolimus and steroids for two to four years. Overall study findings and caveats: There were GvH clones found in recipient marrow, and some of them appeared first in ileum or blood.

This clone qualifies as medium-sized. Its antigen is still unknown. CDR1 and CDR2 (germline): SGHTA, FQGNSA. This CDR3 has 15 residues. J was trimmed by 4 bases and V by 0 bases; bases with no gene match: 6. Only in-frame clones appear in the TCRdb table, and some are missing; sequencing was by immunoSEQ multiplex PCR. The sample shows around 50,000 clones, roughly nine tenths of them seen only once. The gene calls are TRBV7-2 and TRBJ2-7; TRBD2 agrees at 7 bases. Here the sequenced sample was unstimulated CD4+ T cells sorted from spleen or lymph node cells, taken before transplant. The sequence was obtained from a human donor who was the organ donor for an intestinal transplant. The CDR3: CASSLAGTTDYEQYF. As DNA, the CDR3 is TGTGCCAGCAGCTTAGCCGGGACTACCGATTACGAGCAGTACTTC. Based on the CDR3 plus reference TRBV7-2 and TRBJ2-7, the full variable domain is GAGVSQSPSNKVTEKGKDVELRCDPISGHTALYWYRQSLGQGLEFLIYFQGNSAPDKSGLPSDRFSAERTGGSVSTLTIQRTQQEDSAVYLCASSLAGTTDYEQYFGPGTRLTVT.